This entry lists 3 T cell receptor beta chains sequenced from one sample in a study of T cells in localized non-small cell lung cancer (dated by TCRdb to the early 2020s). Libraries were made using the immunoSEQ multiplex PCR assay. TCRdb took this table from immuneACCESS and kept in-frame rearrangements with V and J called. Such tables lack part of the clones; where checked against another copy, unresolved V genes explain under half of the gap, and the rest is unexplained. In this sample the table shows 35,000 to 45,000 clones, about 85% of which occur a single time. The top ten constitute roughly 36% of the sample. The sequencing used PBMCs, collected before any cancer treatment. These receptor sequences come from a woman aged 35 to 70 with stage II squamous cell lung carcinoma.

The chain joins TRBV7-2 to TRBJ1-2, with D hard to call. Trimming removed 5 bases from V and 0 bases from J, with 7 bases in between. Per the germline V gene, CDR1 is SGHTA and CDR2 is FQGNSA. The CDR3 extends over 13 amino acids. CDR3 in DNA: TGTGCCAGCAGCCCCAACACTAACTATGGCTACACCTTC. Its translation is CASSPNTNYGYTF. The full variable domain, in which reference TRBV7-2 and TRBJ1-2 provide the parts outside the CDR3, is GAGVSQSPSNKVTEKGKDVELRCDPISGHTALYWYRQSLGQGLEFLIYFQGNSAPDKSGLPSDRFSAERTGGSVSTLTIQRTQQEDSAVYLCASSPNTNYGYTFGSGTRLTVV.

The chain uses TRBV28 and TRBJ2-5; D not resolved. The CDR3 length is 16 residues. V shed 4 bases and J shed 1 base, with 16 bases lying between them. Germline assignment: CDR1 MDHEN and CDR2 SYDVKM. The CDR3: CASSSPGASFQETQYF. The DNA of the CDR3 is TGTGCCAGCAGTTCTCCAGGTGCCAGTTTCCAAGAGACCCAGTACTTC. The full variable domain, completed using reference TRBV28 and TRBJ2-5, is DVKVTQSSRYLVKRTGEKVFLECVQDMDHENMFWYRQDPGLGLRLIYFSYDVKMKEKGDIPEGYSVSREKKERFSLILESASTNQTSMYLCASSSPGASFQETQYFGPGTRLLVL.

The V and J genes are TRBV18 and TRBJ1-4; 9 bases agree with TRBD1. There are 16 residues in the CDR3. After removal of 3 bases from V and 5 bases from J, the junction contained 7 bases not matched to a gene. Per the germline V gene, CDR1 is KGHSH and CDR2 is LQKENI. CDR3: CASSPDRQGGNEKLFF. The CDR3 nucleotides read TGTGCCAGCTCACCGGATAGACAGGGGGGCAATGAAAAACTGTTTTTT.